The text below deals with one T cell receptor beta chain. No antigen is known for it. Libraries were prepared by immunoSEQ multiplex PCR; TCRdb keeps only in-frame clonotypes and omits some of them. The sample consists of 150,000 to 200,000 clones, 85% to 95% of them appearing once. This entry comes from a study of T cell responses to AZD1222 COVID-19 vaccine. Study-wide results and caveats: Spike-specific TCR breadth and depth went up after people got two AZD1222 doses. Scientists sampled the repertoires only once the peak T cell response had passed. Possibly, clonal diversity was underestimated; donors were largely white British and included more females.

The V and J ends lost 11 bases and 3 bases, in that order; junction bases with no gene match: 7. The V gene's germline CDR1 is MRHNA and CDR2 SNTAGT. The CDR3 sequence is 14 residues long. The gene calls are TRBV6-4 and TRBJ2-2; 9 bases map to TRBD1. The receptor's source is an adult in good health. The starting material was peripheral blood, obtained on day 0 of AZD1222 vaccination. The CDR3 DNA follows: TGTGCCGGCTACGGGACAGGGTACACCGGGGAGCTGTTTTTT. Residues: CAGYGTGYTGELFF.